The 6 T cell receptor beta chains presented below share a single source sample, sequenced in a study of blood T cells in healthy people across ages (dated by TCRdb to between 2014 and 2017). Library method: 5' RACE. For sequencing, an Illumina HiSeq 2500 was employed. A second PCR of roughly 6 to 11 cycles was performed with a sample-barcoded 5' primer and a J-beta primer mix. TCRdb took the public reads, trimmed them with fastp at Q25, ran MiXCR for clone calling and kept in-frame beta chains. Rows matching on CDR3 protein sequence are summarized as one entry with the most common DNA and genes. This sample comprises 800,000 to 950,000 distinct CDR3 sequences, 25% to 35% of them detected only once. Roughly 10% of the sample is taken by the ten largest. These records were also assigned to another study, of T cells of mothers and their children.

The sequenced material came from blood. The receptors originated from a woman between 40 and 55 years old in good health.

The genes are TRBV7-2 and TRBJ1-5; 12 nucleotides match TRBD1. The CDR3 length is 15 residues. The trim removed 6 bases at V and 3 bases at J, leaving 3 bases unmatched. Germline CDR1 reads SGHTA; CDR2 reads FQGNSA. CDR3: CASRGQGADNQPQHF. The CDR3 DNA reads TGTGCCAGCAGGGGACAGGGGGCTGACAATCAGCCCCAGCATTTT.

This clonotype was counted at least ten times. The chain has TRBV5-1 and TRBJ2-1; TRBD2 aligns across 14 bases. With 4 bases clipped from V and 4 bases from J, the junction kept 4 bases outside the gene matches. Germline-derived CDR1 and CDR2 are SGHRS and YFSETQ. The CDR3 has 16 amino acids. CDR3 coding DNA: TGCGCCAGCAGCCTAGGGACTAGCGGGGGTTACAATGAGCAGTTCTTC. Translating it yields CASSLGTSGGYNEQFF.

This clonotype was seen a few times. The chain couples TRBV9 to TRBJ2-4, with TRBD1 matching over 7 bases. The CDR3 is 17 residues long. V was pared by 0 bases and J by 7 bases, with 13 bases of the junction left unmatched. CDR1 and CDR2 (germline): SGDLS, YYNGEE. CDR3 loop: CASSVAGTARVGNIQYF. The CDR3, as DNA: TGTGCCAGCAGCGTAGCTGGGACAGCTCGCGTCGGGAACATTCAGTACTTC.

Notes on this clonotype: This sequence may be a read error, since a much larger clone differs from it by one base. V usage is TRBV6-2 or TRBV6-3 and J usage is TRBJ2-5; tentative D call: TRBD1 (5 bases). With 7 bases removed from V and 6 bases from J, the gap between germline ends came to 15 bases. Germline assignment: CDR1 MNHEY and CDR2 SVGEGT. The CDR3 runs to 13 residues. CDR3: CASTNQGQKTQYF. CDR3 in DNA: TGTGCCAGCACGAATCAGGGCCAGAAGACCCAGTACTTC.

This clonotype has more than one count but fewer than ten. The gene calls are TRBV7-2 and TRBJ1-1; D not certain. The CDR3 spans 15 residues. Deletions cut 4 bases from V and 7 bases from J, with 19 bases between. Germline-derived CDR1 and CDR2 are SGHTA and FQGNSA. This chain's CDR3 is CASSSSPWTGLEAFF. The DNA for the CDR3 is TGTGCCAGCAGCTCTTCTCCCTGGACCGGACTTGAAGCTTTCTTT. Variable domain in full (rest from reference TRBV7-2 and TRBJ1-1): GAGVSQSPSNKVTEKGKDVELRCDPISGHTALYWYRQSLGQGLEFLIYFQGNSAPDKSGLPSDRFSAERTGGSVSTLTIQRTQQEDSAVYLCASSSSPWTGLEAFFGQGTRLTVV.

The chain couples TRBV28 to TRBJ1-2, with TRBD1 matching over 9 bases. The CDR3 has 15 amino acids. Germline lookup yields CDR1 MDHEN and CDR2 SYDVKM. V gave up 7 bases and J gave up 8 bases; unmatched junction bases: 14. CDR3 region: CASTLNWDRERGYTF. The CDR3 nucleotides are TGTGCCAGCACCCTAAACTGGGACAGGGAGAGAGGCTACACCTTC.